This entry features one T cell receptor (beta chain) sequence. Its antigen is still unknown. This entry belongs to a study of lymphopenia after photon versus proton radiotherapy. Libraries were prepared by immunoSEQ multiplex PCR; TCRdb keeps only in-frame clonotypes and omits some of them. The data hold approximately 21,000 clones, with around 84% observed a single time. Study results and caveats: Better survival with proton therapy was suggested as possible, not demonstrated. Relative stability marked proton patients; photon patients lost diversity and naive cells. After lymphocyte nadir, photon-treated repertoires showed oligoclonal expansion, especially CD8+ Temra.

V was clipped by 3 bases and J by 2 bases, with 11 bases between them. This CDR3 spans 14 amino acids. Germline V gene lookup returns CDR1 SGHRS and CDR2 YFSETQ. Sequenced material: peripheral blood, taken from a patient treated with photon-based radiotherapy. The genes are TRBV5-1 and TRBJ2-5, with a possible D match to TRBD1 (6 bases). This TCR was sampled from a man between 60 and 70 years old with pancreatic cancer. The DNA for the CDR3 is TGCGCCAGCAGCTCCTCGACAGGACAAGAGACCCAGTACTTC. Its translation: CASSSSTGQETQYF.